What follows are 9 T cell receptor beta chains derived from one specimen sequenced in a study of T cells and copy number aberrations in small-cell lung cancer. Using immunoSEQ multiplex PCR, the repertoire was profiled, and TCRdb retains in-frame clones only, with some absent. This table has about 2,600 clones, roughly 80% appearing once. The sample was normal tissue next to the tumor. The receptors were gathered from a man aged 35 to 55 with small cell lung cancer.

CDR3 nucleotides: TGTGCCAGCAGCTTAGCGAACTTAAACTTCTATCCTTACAATGAGCAGTTCTTC. Its protein product is CASSLANLNFYPYNEQFF. V gene TRBV7-2 combines with J gene TRBJ2-1; D not resolved. The germline CDR1 and CDR2 sequences are SGHTA and FQGNSA. The CDR3 covers 18 residues. With 0 bases removed from V and 4 bases from J, the gap between germline ends came to 19 bases. The full variable domain, in which reference TRBV7-2 and TRBJ2-1 provide the parts outside the CDR3, is GAGVSQSPSNKVTEKGKDVELRCDPISGHTALYWYRQSLGQGLEFLIYFQGNSAPDKSGLPSDRFSAERTGGSVSTLTIQRTQQEDSAVYLCASSLANLNFYPYNEQFFGPGTRLTVL.

This sequence joins TRBV9 and TRBJ2-2; D not resolved. Germline V lookup: CDR1 SGDLS, CDR2 YYNGEE. Between the trimmed V and J ends, which lost 3 bases and 3 bases, there was a span of 12 bases. The CDR3 is 15 amino acids. This CDR3 reads CASSGGYSDTGELFF. The CDR3 DNA reads as TGTGCCAGCAGCGGCGGTTATTCGGACACCGGGGAGCTGTTTTTT. Supplemented by reference TRBV9 and TRBJ2-2, the full variable domain reads DSGVTQTPKHLITATGQRVTLRCSPRSGDLSVYWYQQSLDQGLQFLIQYYNGEERAKGNILERFSAQQFPDLHSELNLSSLELGDSALYFCASSGGYSDTGELFFGEGSRLTVL.

The chain links TRBV2 to TRBJ1-5; a possible D gene is TRBD1 (6 bases). The CDR3 extends over 12 amino acids. V dropped 8 bases and J dropped 3 bases, with 8 bases sitting between them. Germline V gene lookup returns CDR1 SNHLY and CDR2 FYNNEI. DNA for the CDR3: TGTGCCAGCCAGGGGTACAATCAGCCCCAGCATTTT. It specifies CASQGYNQPQHF. Supplemented by reference TRBV2 and TRBJ1-5, the full variable domain reads EPEVTQTPSHQVTQMGQEVILRCVPISNHLYFYWYRQILGQKVEFLVSFYNNEISEKSEIFDDQFSVERPDGSNFTLKIRSTKLEDSAMYFCASQGYNQPQHFGDGTRLSIL.

CDR3 residues: CASSRLTANYGYTF. The CDR3, as DNA: TGTGCCAGCAGCCGTTTGACAGCTAACTATGGCTACACCTTC. The rearrangement links TRBV14 to TRBJ1-2; possible D gene TRBD1, 5 bases. The CDR3 runs 14 residues. The V gene lost 4 bases and the J gene lost 0 bases, with 9 bases spanning the gap. Germline values: CDR1 SGHDN, CDR2 FVKESK.

The chain has TRBV6-5 and TRBJ1-2; tentatively, D is TRBD1 (6 bases). The CDR3 extends over 16 amino acids. Per germline, CDR1 MNHEY and CDR2 SVGAGI. Trimming removed 1 base from V and 4 bases from J, with 16 bases in between. CDR3 nucleotides: TGTGCCAGCAGTTACTGGACTTCACAGGGATCCTATGGCTACACCTTC. This encodes CASSYWTSQGSYGYTF.

This chain links TRBV29-1 with TRBJ2-5, with D perhaps matching TRBD2 (5 bases). Germline CDR1 SQVTM, CDR2 ANQGSEA. Trimming left V 4 bases short and J 1 base short, with 16 bases between. CDR3 length equals 15 residues. CDR3 loop: CSVVAAGGPQETQYF. The DNA for the CDR3 is TGCAGCGTTGTCGCGGCAGGAGGACCCCAAGAGACCCAGTACTTC.

CDR3 sequence: CASRPRQGVNSPLHF. The CDR3 nucleotides read TGTGCCAGCAGGCCTCGACAGGGAGTCAATTCACCCCTCCACTTT. The chain combines TRBV7-2 with TRBJ1-6; TRBD1 aligns across 7 bases. This CDR3 comprises 15 residues. V shed 6 bases, J shed 7 bases, and the junction held 9 bases outside the gene matches. The germline V gene has CDR1 SGHTA and CDR2 FQGNSA.

The J gene is TRBJ1-1, the V gene TRBV18; D ambiguous. Deletions cut 3 bases from V and 3 bases from J, with 8 bases between. There are 13 residues in the CDR3. From germline, CDR1 is KGHSH and CDR2 LQKENI. CDR3 in DNA: TGTGCCAGCTCACCGCGTGGGGACACTGAAGCTTTCTTT. The encoded protein is CASSPRGDTEAFF.

This chain joins TRBV14 and TRBJ1-2; D is possibly TRBD1 (6 bases). V was shortened by 10 bases and J by 2 bases, with 17 bases between the two germline ends. This CDR3 spans 14 amino acids. Germline V gene data show CDR1 as SGHDN and CDR2 as FVKESK. In DNA form, the CDR3 reads TGTGCCACCTCCAGGGACACCAAGAACTATGGCTACACCTTC. Its protein product is CATSRDTKNYGYTF.